The next 25 T cell receptor beta chains were all read from a single sample in a study of blood T cell repertoires in COVID-19. This table comes from immunoSEQ multiplex PCR, and its TCRdb copy is limited to in-frame clones, with some not included. This table has 260,000 or so clones, around four fifths appearing once. Input material: PBMCs or T cells enriched from blood (not recorded which). The receptors derive from a woman aged 40-49 years who had been exposed to COVID-19.

The chain employs TRBV4-1 and TRBJ2-7; 8 bases map to TRBD1. CDR3 length: 17 amino acids. V shed 0 bases and J 2 bases; nucleotides not matched to a gene: 9. Germline V gene sequence: CDR1 MGHRA, CDR2 YSYEKL. In DNA, the CDR3 is TGCGCCAGCAGCCAAGAGGAACAGGGGGAATACCCCTACGAGCAGTACTTC. The encoded protein is CASSQEEQGEYPYEQYF.

This chain connects TRBV5-6 to TRBJ1-2; tentatively, D is TRBD1 (6 bases). This CDR3 is built from 13 residues. CDR1 SGHDT and CDR2 YYEEEE come from the germline V gene. V dropped 2 bases and J dropped 6 bases, with 11 bases sitting between them. CDR3 sequence (DNA): TGTGCCAGCAGCTTTTTACAGGGTGATGGCTACACCTTC. Protein sequence: CASSFLQGDGYTF.

The genes are TRBV6-1 and TRBJ1-3, with D perhaps matching TRBD1 (6 bases). CDR3 length: 14 residues. Deletions cut 3 bases from V and 5 bases from J, with 11 bases between. Germline CDR1 is MNHNS and CDR2 is SASEGT. The CDR3 is CASSDGGARNTIYF. Here the CDR3 DNA reads TGTGCCAGCAGTGATGGGGGGGCCAGAAACACCATATATTTT.

The chain uses TRBV9 and TRBJ2-1, with D tentatively TRBD1 (5 bases). CDR3 length equals 14 residues. CDR1 and CDR2 (germline): SGDLS, YYNGEE. The V gene lost 1 base and the J gene lost 7 bases, with 12 bases spanning the gap. The CDR3 reads CASSVFAGNNEQFF. The CDR3 region has the DNA TGTGCCAGCAGCGTATTTGCAGGGAATAATGAGCAGTTCTTC.

The V call is TRBV3-1 (or the pseudogene TRBV3-2), the J call TRBJ1-3; D may be TRBD1 (5 bases). Between the trimmed V and J ends, which lost 4 bases and 0 bases, there was a span of 7 bases. Germline V gene lookup returns CDR1 LGHDT and CDR2 YNNKEL (reference sequence). CDR3 length equals 14 residues. The CDR3 protein is CASSLDTSGNTIYF. CDR3 DNA: TGTGCCAGCAGCCTGGACACCTCTGGAAACACCATATATTTT.

The rearrangement links TRBV19 to TRBJ1-1; TRBD1 matches 7 bases. CDR1 is LNHDA, CDR2 SQIVND, per germline (reference sequence). V was pared by 6 bases and J by 0 bases, with 7 bases of the junction left unmatched. The CDR3 contains 15 residues. This chain's CDR3 is CASRSLGQMNTEAFF. The CDR3 bases are TGTGCCAGTAGAAGTCTGGGACAGATGAACACTGAAGCTTTCTTT.

The chain carries TRBV5-1 and TRBJ2-7; perhaps TRBD1 as D (6 bases). This CDR3 comprises 14 residues. CDR1 is SGHRS, CDR2 YFSETQ, per germline. Deletions cut 0 bases from V and 7 bases from J, with 14 bases between. The CDR3 nucleotides are TGCGCCAGCAGCTTGGCGTACAGGGAGCAAGAGCAGTACTTC. This sequence encodes CASSLAYREQEQYF.

This chain uses TRBV11-2 with TRBJ2-5; 9 bases align to TRBD2. Germline CDR1 and CDR2: SGHAT and FQNNGV. The junction had 8 bases not matched to a gene; V was cut back by 6 bases and J by 3 bases. This CDR3 contains 15 residues. The DNA for the CDR3 is TGTGCCAGCAGGAGACCGGGACTAGCAAAAGAGACCCAGTACTTC. Protein: CASRRPGLAKETQYF.

The chain has TRBV11-2 and TRBJ1-1, with 8 positions matching TRBD1. After removal of 5 bases from V and 11 bases from J, the junction contained 7 bases not matched to a gene. Germline lookup yields CDR1 SGHAT and CDR2 FQNNGV. The CDR3 is 12 amino acids. The CDR3 protein is CASSPQGERAFF. In DNA form, the CDR3 reads TGTGCCAGCAGCCCACAGGGGGAGCGGGCTTTCTTT.

The gene calls are TRBV9 and TRBJ2-1, with TRBD2 identical over 11 bases. The CDR3 is made up of 15 amino acids. V shed 1 base and J 8 bases; nucleotides not matched to a gene: 5. Germline V gene data show CDR1 as SGDLS and CDR2 as YYNGEE. The CDR3 region has the DNA TGTGCCAGCAGCGTATCTAGCGGGGGGCCGTATGAGCAGTTCTTC. Residues: CASSVSSGGPYEQFF.

The chain recombines TRBV5-4 with TRBJ1-2, with TRBD1 matching over 12 bases. Germline V gene data show CDR1 as SGHNT and CDR2 as YYREEE (reference sequence). The CDR3 length is 17 residues. Germline trimming cut 4 bases from V and 0 bases from J; bases unmatched to any gene: 7. The CDR3 protein is CASSAPGQGASNYGYTF. The CDR3 region has the DNA TGTGCCAGCAGCGCCCCGGGACAGGGGGCGTCTAACTATGGCTACACCTTC.

Note on this clone: One end of the junction varies from germline; a read error may be responsible. The chain recombines TRBV5-8 with TRBJ1-5, with a tentative D call TRBD1 (5 bases). The CDR3 contains 13 residues. Germline CDR1 is SGHTS and CDR2 is YDEGEE. As DNA, the CDR3 is TGTGCCAGCAGCTTGGCAGGGAGGCAGCCCCAGCGTTTT. Translating gives CASSLAGRQPQRF.

V is TRBV5-6 and J is TRBJ1-2; the D gene is possibly TRBD1 (6 bases). Per the germline V gene, CDR1 is SGHDT and CDR2 is YYEEEE. The CDR3 length is 15 residues. Between the trimmed V and J ends, which lost 4 bases and 11 bases, there was a span of 24 bases. CDR3 nucleotides: TGTGCCAGCAGCCCCAACGGCGGGGGCGGAGTGGGTTACACCTTC. Its translation is CASSPNGGGGVGYTF.

The DNA for the CDR3 is TGTGCCAGCAGCCAAGAGGGGGGAGGGACCGGGGAGCTGTTTTTT. Its translation: CASSQEGGGTGELFF. This chain links TRBV7-8 with TRBJ2-2; D is perhaps TRBD2 (7 bases). V shed 5 bases and J shed 5 bases, with 15 bases lying between them. Germline CDR1 and CDR2: SGHVS and FQNEAQ. The CDR3 has 15 residues.

J is TRBJ1-2 and V is TRBV4-3, with 7 bases aligning to TRBD1. The CDR3 covers 13 residues. The V gene's germline CDR1 is LGHNA and CDR2 YSLEER. Trimming took 1 base from V and 4 from J; bases not matched to a gene: 0. The CDR3, as DNA: TGCGCCAGCAGCCAAGCAGGGGGCTATGGCTACACCTTC. It yields the protein CASSQAGGYGYTF.

This chain uses TRBV6-5 with TRBJ2-2; tentative D call: TRBD1 (5 bases). The CDR3 length is 15 residues. Trimming pared 6 bases from V and 0 bases from J, leaving 11 bases between. Per germline, CDR1 MNHEY and CDR2 SVGAGI. The CDR3 protein is CASRDGHSNTGELFF. The CDR3 nucleotides read TGTGCCAGCAGGGACGGACATTCGAACACCGGGGAGCTGTTTTTT.

The DNA for the CDR3 is TGTGCCAGTAGTATAGGGGCGGGGGGCGGCACAGATACGCAGTATTTT. Protein: CASSIGAGGGTDTQYF. This rearrangement joins TRBV19 to TRBJ2-3; 8 bases match TRBD2. The CDR3 covers 16 residues. Germline CDR1 LNHDA, CDR2 SQIVND (reference sequence). Losses at the gene ends were 1 base for V and 1 base for J; bases not matched to a gene: 4.

This clone has more than one count but fewer than ten. The rearrangement links TRBV4-1 to TRBJ2-7; the D gene is possibly TRBD2 (6 bases). The germline CDR1 and CDR2 sequences are MGHRA and YSYEKL. CDR3 size: 16 residues. Trimming left V 0 bases short and J 1 base short, with 13 bases between. The CDR3 is CASSQDSAGPSYEQYF. CDR3 bases: TGCGCCAGCAGCCAAGATTCTGCGGGGCCTTCCTACGAGCAGTACTTC.

V and J are TRBV6-1 and TRBJ1-6, with 7 bases matching TRBD1. Trimming cost V 2 bases and J 5 bases; bases outside gene matches: 3. The germline CDR1 and CDR2 sequences are MNHNS and SASEGT. This CDR3 spans 15 amino acids. The DNA of the CDR3 is TGTGCCAGCAGTGAATTCGGGACAGATAATTCACCCCTCCACTTT. It translates to CASSEFGTDNSPLHF.

The V and J genes are TRBV5-1 and TRBJ2-5, with D possibly matching TRBD2 (7 bases). The V end lost 5 bases, the J end lost 2 bases, and 13 bases lay between the germline ends. Germline CDR1 reads SGHRS; CDR2 reads YFSETQ. The CDR3 covers 14 residues. CDR3 amino acids: CASRGGTSQETQYF. CDR3 coding DNA: TGCGCCAGCAGGGGAGGGACATCTCAAGAGACCCAGTACTTC.

The gene calls are TRBV9 and TRBJ1-6, with 10 bases aligning to TRBD1. The V segment lost 6 bases and the J segment 7 bases; nucleotides outside the gene matches: 7. Germline loops: CDR1 SGDLS, CDR2 YYNGEE. The CDR3 is made up of 15 amino acids. DNA of the CDR3: TGTGCCAGCACCCCGGGGGACAGGGGAAATTCACCCCTCCACTTT. It codes for CASTPGDRGNSPLHF.

The rearrangement joins TRBV19 to TRBJ1-5; TRBD1 aligns across 8 bases. Trimming took 3 bases from V and 1 from J; bases not matched to a gene: 2. Germline CDR1 LNHDA, CDR2 SQIVND (reference sequence). The CDR3 covers 15 residues. This CDR3 is CASSIQGASNQPQHF. CDR3 DNA: TGTGCCAGTAGTATCCAGGGGGCAAGCAATCAGCCCCAGCATTTT.

The V and J genes are TRBV18 and TRBJ2-2; D might be TRBD1 (7 bases). Trimming removed 5 bases from V and 4 bases from J, with 26 bases in between. This CDR3 region has 19 residues. Germline V gene lookup returns CDR1 KGHSH and CDR2 LQKENI. CDR3 amino acids: CASSSNSVGGTEGTGELFF. CDR3 nucleotide sequence: TGTGCCAGCTCATCTAATTCGGTCGGCGGGACAGAGGGCACCGGGGAGCTGTTTTTT.

The rearrangement links TRBV18 to TRBJ1-1; 7 bases align to TRBD1. J was trimmed by 5 bases and V by 5 bases; bases with no gene match: 11. Germline V gene sequence: CDR1 KGHSH, CDR2 LQKENI. The CDR3 loop spans 15 amino acids. CDR3 DNA sequence: TGTGCCAGCTCATTTAATACAGGGGATGGAACTGAAGCTTTCTTT. Translation: CASSFNTGDGTEAFF.

This clone was counted only a few times. The chain joins TRBV5-6 to TRBJ2-3; 12 positions match TRBD2. V gave up 2 bases and J gave up 6 bases; unmatched junction bases: 13. The CDR3 length is 18 residues. Germline CDR1 SGHDT, CDR2 YYEEEE. The CDR3 DNA reads TGTGCCAGCAGCTTCTCAGCCCCTAGCGGGGGGGTTTGGGATACGCAGTATTTT. Protein sequence: CASSFSAPSGGVWDTQYF.